The source of this TCR beta chain is a study of cytomegalovirus exposure and HLA in healthy donors (dated by TCRdb to the late 2010s). Study-level background: An earlier analysis of approximately 640 of the donors reported 250 to 350 Gb of sequence data and 117 million unique TCR beta sequences from 150 million to 200 million T cells. Around 320 gigabases of sequencing data and tens of millions of unique TCR sequences were included in an early release covering 550 to 800 HLA-typed donors. The genetic ancestry cluster associated with self-reported Caucasian donors included 65% to 90% of the 398 genotyped donors. The study was designed to test whether signatures of past pathogen exposure could be identified by cataloging public T cell receptors. Using immunosequencing, the study profiled T cell repertoires from about 650 subjects and related those repertoires to cytomegalovirus serostatus. In addition to the first cohort of about 650 subjects, a separate validation cohort of over 90 different subjects was used. The study combined high-throughput TCR immunosequencing, statistical association of individual TCRs with disease status, and machine learning to predict cytomegalovirus infection status. In a later analysis, previously published TCR beta repertoires from fewer than 750 donors were re-analyzed and high-resolution HLA genotyping was added so that TCR occurrence patterns could be studied. In the later analysis, no new phenotypic data were used to find candidate immune exposures; instead, reliance was placed on TCR beta sequences and their occurrence across donors. To decide whether each TCR beta V gene segment behaved as functional or pseudogenic, an earlier analysis of some 570 of the donors relied on high-throughput TCR beta sequencing. Alongside the repertoire data, information on donor age, sex, ethnicity and CMV serostatus was compiled. Genome-wide SNP genotypes for about 55% of the 666 donors were used in a later genetic analysis, which treated that subset as a discovery cohort. Every discovery cohort repertoire had been produced on one sequencing platform. Class I and class II HLA loci were covered by the typing at four-digit resolution. Typing coverage differed by locus: A, B, C, DRB1 and DQB1 were typed in roughly 620-630 donors, DQA1 in 522, DPA1 in approximately 600, and DPB1 in approximately 450. Because of strong linkage in the cohort, a handful of DR-DQ haplotypes were treated as single units for association and clustering. On average, 235,054 unique TCR beta nucleotide sequences were sequenced per donor among a few hundred genotyped donors of the cohort, with roughly a sixth of those sequences being non-productive. Here is what the overall study found, with its caveats: Some IMGT-functional V segments, including TRBV6-2 and TRBV6-3, could not be distinguished by the 87-base-pair reads and were therefore excluded. According to a later genetic analysis, donors in an Asian-associated ancestry cluster had fewer N-insertions in productive TCRs than the approximately 670-donor mean. In a later analysis, most CMV-associated TCR beta chains were found to appear HLA-restricted, with HLA associations seemingly driven largely by CMV exposure. A cluster of highly shared sequence variants was judged likely to be a technical artifact of the sequencing pipeline. In both the original and validation cohorts, the classifier was reported to diagnose cytomegalovirus status with high specificity and sensitivity. An association between a missense DCLRE1C variant and V-gene and J-gene trimming of TCR beta chains was found in a later genetic analysis and replicated in an independent cohort. In a later analysis, HLA-associated TCR beta chains were found to be more clonally expanded and to have lower generation probabilities than equally common non-associated chains. It was suggested by the authors that the approach could potentially be generalized to other disease states and immunological phenotypes. The cohort was sequenced for TCR beta chains only, and without alpha or paired-chain data the features that could be detected were limited. Most TCR sequences were seen in very few donors, while some public TCRs were found in many individuals. Correlated functional status among segregating V segments might reflect linkage disequilibrium, but an unknown experimental factor could not be ruled out. At a false discovery rate of 0.05, a later analysis linked under 20,000 TCR beta sequences to specific HLA alleles. HLA typing was unavailable for some donors at each locus, so association tests used only the typed subset. Several of the top co-occurrence clusters appeared to be linked to parvovirus B19, influenza, CMV and Epstein-Barr virus, according to a later analysis. A further reported finding was that TCR beta sequences accurately predicted the HLA-A and HLA-B alleles for most subjects in the first cohort. Strong co-occurrence of HLA alleles, especially DR and DQ, made assigning TCR associations to individual alleles difficult. Broadly in line with IMGT annotations, most TCR beta V segments showed up in productive rearrangements about 90% or about 30% of the time in an earlier analysis of approximately 640 of the donors. The only immune exposure information available for the cohort was CMV serostatus. In the study, 150 to 200 TCR beta chains were listed as associated with cytomegalovirus. In a later analysis, the rate of TCR association differed among HLA loci, with DRB1 alleles having the most associated TCRs and HLA-C alleles having the fewest. Approximately 16 rarely observed V segments, including chromosome 9 orphons, were excluded from the earlier analysis of 550 to 700 of the donors because counts were too low. Roughly uniform sequencing depth across donors was assumed in presence/absence analyses, although this assumption may not hold. In vitro tests confirmed that a few of the cytomegalovirus-associated TCR beta chains recognize cytomegalovirus antigens.

The CDR3, from cysteine to phenylalanine, totals 16 residues. The read is trimmed to its CDR3 DNA, 48 bases read in frame from base 1. In the germline V gene, CDR1 corresponds to SGDLS and CDR2 to YYNGEE. V is shortened by 1 base, J by 0 bases, and the region joining them spans 13 bases. The cohort comprised 670 or so healthy bone marrow donors. Cohort members were all nominally healthy when sampled, although unrecorded immune exposures were likely present. The donor was CMV seropositive and was included in the group of some 290 seropositive cohort members. A peripheral blood sample was provided by each donor, and peripheral blood mononuclear cells were used for TCR beta sequencing. The Qiagen DNeasy Blood Extraction Kit was used to extract genomic DNA from the blood cell samples. This clone was seen a handful of times. Its recognized antigen is unknown. Nothing much larger sits one base from this clone, and base qualities are not available.

The library relied on the immunoSEQ multiplex PCR assay. For the multiplex PCR, a mixture combining 60 forward primers for TCR Vbeta segments and 13 reverse primers for TCR Jbeta segments was used. The CDR3 region of rearranged TCR beta genes was amplified from genomic DNA by a multiplex PCR assay. On the Illumina HiSeq System, the amplified TCR beta libraries were sequenced as 87-base-pair reads. The authors processed their data as follows. A later analysis tallied 80 million to 95 million unique TCR beta chains across the 610 or so repertoires, and about 10 million of those chains were shared by two or more donors. Raw reads were error-corrected and collapsed into unique sequences by a nearest-neighbor algorithm in which closely related sequences were merged to remove PCR and sequencing errors. V, D and J gene segments were assigned by aligning CDR3 sequences to IMGT reference sequences. For a sequence to be retained, a match of at least six nucleotides to both a V gene segment and a J gene segment was required. Rearrangements were classified as productive when the CDR3 lacked stop codons and remained in frame with V and J, and all other rearrangements were classified as non-productive. CDR3 was defined by IMGT convention, running from the second conserved V-encoded cysteine to the conserved J-encoded phenylalanine. In an earlier analysis of 500 to 650 of the donors, sequences lacking an unambiguous match to a single V gene segment were excluded. An earlier analysis of 587 of the donors called V segments functional above 56.7% productive rearrangements and segregating when the between-donor standard deviation exceeded 5%. A statistical classification framework was built for diagnosing cytomegalovirus status from the catalog of TCR beta chain sequences. In a later analysis, V and J genes were assigned by comparing TCR nucleotide sequences against IMGT/GENE-DB human TR gene sequences. In a later analysis, CDR3 sequences and most-parsimonious VDJ recombination scenarios were assigned using the TCRdist pipeline. A later analysis defined each TCR beta chain by its CDR3 amino acid sequence plus V-gene family, and excluded reads lacking a unique V-gene family. To address suspected cross-contamination and a sequencing artifact, a later analysis removed around 590 highly shared, low-generation-probability nucleotide sequences. For each public chain, a later analysis derived a clonal expansion index from normalized ranks of inferred template counts within each repertoire. In a later analysis, generation probabilities were computed with a VDJ recombination model fitted to out-of-frame rearrangements, and the resulting probabilities were checked against IGoR. In a later analysis, TCR-TCR, TCR-HLA and TCR-CMV co-occurrence was scored with hypergeometric tests, and a repertoire-size bias correction was applied to TCR pairs. In a later analysis, false discovery rates were estimated by permuting HLA or CMV assignments 20 times. A later analysis grouped co-occurring TCRs with DBSCAN, adding TCRdist sequence similarity when clustering within HLA-allele-positive subsets. Repertoires with fewer than 30,000 or more than 120,000 public chains were left out of co-occurrence clustering, as were four to six repertoires with anomalous nucleotide sharing. TCRdb holds this immuneACCESS table with in-frame rearrangements only. Some clones are missing; in checked studies, unresolved V genes explain under half, and the rest has no known cause. V and J calls and clone size are copied from that table; D and trimming were computed from the DNA. In all, the sample holds over 100,000 clones, and under 85% of those were seen once. 4.2% of the sample belongs to the ten largest clones.

Material for sequencing was PBMCs. The V and J segments used are TRBV9 and TRBJ1-1; a tentative D call is TRBD1 (5 bases match). This receptor was identified in a male donor in good health and CMV-seropositive. The DNA sequence is given as TGTGCCAGCAGCGTACAGGGAAGGGCCATGAACACTGAAGCTTTCTTT. The encoded protein is CASSVQGRAMNTEAFF.